The 17 T cell receptor beta chains presented below share a single source sample, sequenced in a study of control samples from healthy donors and cancer patients. Profiling relied on immunoSEQ multiplex PCR, and the TCRdb table lists in-frame clones only, not all of them. Its table lists some 180,000 clones. The sample taken for sequencing was blood. The source of these receptors is a woman aged 30 to 39 in good health.

The CDR3 DNA reads TGTGCCAGCAGCCAAACTGAAAGCTATGGCTACACCTTC. This codes for CASSQTESYGYTF. The chain recombines TRBV6-5 with TRBJ1-2; D is undetermined. The CDR3 covers 13 residues. In germline, CDR1 is MNHEY, CDR2 SVGAGI. Trimming removed 6 bases at V and 4 bases at J, with 12 bases between.

The V gene is TRBV7-2, the J gene TRBJ1-3, with unresolved D. Looked up from germline, CDR1 is SGHTA and CDR2 is FQGNSA. V was shortened by 4 bases and J by 0 bases, with 13 bases between the two germline ends. This CDR3 is 16 amino acids long. The CDR3 region has the DNA TGTGCCAGCAGCTCCCACGGACGAAGCTCTGGAAACACCATATATTTT. It yields the protein CASSSHGRSSGNTIYF.

The chain links TRBV6-1 to TRBJ1-1; D not certain. CDR3 length equals 14 residues. Germline CDR1 MNHNS, CDR2 SASEGT. V lost 2 bases and J 3 bases, leaving 10 bases between the germline ends. CDR3 DNA sequence: TGTGCCAGCAGTGAACGAGGCACGGACACTGAAGCTTTCTTT. Its protein is CASSERGTDTEAFF.

This chain links TRBV4-1 with TRBJ1-1, with D possibly matching TRBD1 (5 bases). V lost 2 bases and J lost 0, with 10 bases in between. Germline lookup yields CDR1 MGHRA and CDR2 YSYEKL. The CDR3 sequence is 15 residues long. This CDR3 is CASSQSAGLNTEAFF. The CDR3 DNA reads as TGCGCCAGCAGCCAATCCGCAGGGCTGAACACTGAAGCTTTCTTT.

V is TRBV28 and J is TRBJ1-4, with D hard to call. V lost 3 bases and J lost 0, with 5 bases in between. This CDR3 comprises 14 residues. CDR1 and CDR2 from the germline V gene are MDHEN and SYDVKM. The CDR3 sequence is CASSLHATNEKLFF. CDR3 bases: TGTGCCAGCAGTTTGCACGCAACTAATGAAAAACTGTTTTTT.

The CDR3: CASSITGGETQYF. CDR3 in DNA: TGCGCCAGCAGCATTACAGGGGGCGAGACCCAGTACTTC. The gene calls are TRBV10-2 and TRBJ2-5; the match to TRBD1 covers 9 bases. CDR3 length: 13 residues. CDR1 is WSHSY and CDR2 is SAAADI in the germline V gene. The trim removed 6 bases at V and 5 bases at J, leaving 4 bases unmatched.

The chain employs TRBV9 and TRBJ2-3; tentatively, D is TRBD1 (5 bases). Germline loops: CDR1 SGDLS, CDR2 YYNGEE. Trimming took 3 bases from V and 1 from J, leaving 9 bases between them. The CDR3 length is 14 residues. The CDR3 nucleotides are TGTGCCAGCAGCGAGACAGAGGGCACAGATACGCAGTATTTT. Its protein product is CASSETEGTDTQYF.

The J gene is TRBJ2-7, the V gene TRBV4-3; possibly TRBD2 for D (7 bases). The V end was cut by 1 base, the J end by 1 base, with 17 bases between. The CDR3 is made up of 17 amino acids. Germline CDR1 LGHNA, CDR2 YSLEER. The CDR3: CASSQAWRRGPSYEQYF. The CDR3 nucleotides are TGCGCCAGCAGCCAAGCTTGGAGGCGGGGGCCTTCCTACGAGCAGTACTTC.

The V call is TRBV5-1, the J call TRBJ2-7; 8 positions agree with TRBD1. The CDR3 loop spans 16 amino acids. J gave up 6 bases and V 4 bases, and 15 bases lay outside the gene matches. CDR1 SGHRS and CDR2 YFSETQ come from the germline V gene. The CDR3 nucleotides read TGCGCCAGCAGCCCGCAGGGGGCGGTATCGCCTACCGAGCAGTACTTC. Translating it yields CASSPQGAVSPTEQYF.

The CDR3 DNA reads TGCGCCAGCAGGTACAGGGACCTGGGGTACGAGCAGTACTTC. Protein sequence: CASRYRDLGYEQYF. The chain carries TRBV5-1 and TRBJ2-7; D is possibly TRBD1 (6 bases). This CDR3 spans 14 amino acids. Germline assignment: CDR1 SGHRS and CDR2 YFSETQ. The V end lost 5 bases, the J end lost 4 bases, and 16 bases lay between the germline ends. Looking up the rest from reference TRBV5-1 and TRBJ2-7 gives the full variable domain: KAGVTQTPRYLIKTRGQQVTLSCSPISGHRSVSWYQQTPGQGLQFLFEYFSETQRNKGNFPGRFSGRQFSNSRSEMNVSTLELGDSALYLCASRYRDLGYEQYFGPGTRLTVT.

V is TRBV11-2 and J is TRBJ2-1, with 8 bases aligning to TRBD1. CDR3 length equals 14 residues. Germline CDR1 reads SGHAT; CDR2 reads FQNNGV. V shed 2 bases and J 8 bases; nucleotides not matched to a gene: 5. The CDR3 protein is CASSLRTGRDEQFF. CDR3 sequence (DNA): TGTGCCAGCAGCTTACGGACAGGGAGAGATGAGCAGTTCTTC.

This chain connects TRBV3-1 (or the pseudogene TRBV3-2) to TRBJ1-2; TRBD1 is a possible D gene (5 bases). The CDR3 sequence is 17 residues long. Germline CDR1 LGHDT, CDR2 YNNKEL (reference sequence). V lost 0 bases, J lost 2 bases, and 16 bases lay in between. The CDR3 loop is CASSQENKGTANYGYTF. The CDR3 nucleotides are TGTGCCAGCAGCCAAGAAAACAAAGGGACCGCCAACTATGGCTACACCTTC.

The chain has TRBV3-1 (or the pseudogene TRBV3-2) and TRBJ2-3; 8 positions match TRBD2. The CDR3 extends over 15 amino acids. Germline CDR1 reads LGHDT; CDR2 reads YNNKEL (reference sequence). After removal of 3 bases from V and 4 bases from J, the junction contained 6 bases not matched to a gene. The CDR3 bases are TGTGCCAGCAGCCAGGGCGGGGGGATGTCAGATACGCAGTATTTT. This encodes CASSQGGGMSDTQYF.

The genes are TRBV10-1 and TRBJ1-1, with TRBD1 matching 11 bases. The J segment lost 5 bases and the V segment lost 6 bases, leaving 5 bases of the junction unmatched. Germline assignment: CDR1 WNHNN and CDR2 SYGVQD (reference sequence). The CDR3 runs 14 residues. CDR3 DNA sequence: TGCGCCAGCAGGGCCGGGACAGGGGGAACTGAAGCTTTCTTT. Amino acid sequence: CASRAGTGGTEAFF.

The J gene is TRBJ1-5, the V gene TRBV6-4; perhaps TRBD1 as D (5 bases). V was clipped by 9 bases and J by 5 bases, with 14 bases between them. The CDR3 is made up of 13 amino acids. Germline-derived CDR1 and CDR2 are MRHNA and SNTAGT. The CDR3, as DNA: TGTGCCAGACACTTCGGGGGGGATCAGCCCCAGCATTTT. It yields the protein CARHFGGDQPQHF.

The chain combines TRBV14 with TRBJ1-1, with D uncertain. The length of the CDR3 is 15 residues. Per germline, CDR1 SGHDN and CDR2 FVKESK. V lost 5 bases and J 1 base, leaving 14 bases between the germline ends. The CDR3 protein is CASSGELLPNTEAFF. DNA of the CDR3: TGTGCCAGCAGCGGGGAGCTTTTGCCGAACACTGAAGCTTTCTTT.

A remark on this clone: At one end, the junction sequence differs from germline, possibly due to a read error. This rearrangement joins TRBV7-9 to TRBJ1-2, with a possible D match to TRBD1 (6 bases). Germline V gene lookup returns CDR1 SEHNR and CDR2 FQNEAQ (reference sequence). The CDR3 is 11 amino acids. In nucleotides, the CDR3 is TGTGCCAGCAGTTTGGACAGTCACGTCGATTTC. This sequence encodes CASSLDSHVDF.